This entry is about one T cell receptor beta chain. This sample is drawn from a study of T cell clones after liver transplantation. This CDR3 is built from 14 residues. Germline V gene lookup returns CDR1 KGHSH and CDR2 LQKENI. Trimming pared 2 bases from V and 3 bases from J, leaving 7 bases between. TCRdb's table, derived via immunoSEQ multiplex PCR, lists solely in-frame clones and lacks some. The table has around 75,000 clones, roughly 84% seen once. This rearrangement joins TRBV18 to TRBJ1-4; D is perhaps TRBD1 (6 bases). Sequences were derived from CD4+ T cells from blood, sampled less than 50 months after liver transplant. This clonotype was obtained from a human patient who received a liver transplant. Some T cells may be graft donor cells. CDR3 residues: CASSPAGANEKLFF. CDR3 sequence (DNA): TGTGCCAGCTCACCAGCAGGGGCTAATGAAAAACTGTTTTTT. Combining the CDR3 with reference TRBV18 and TRBJ1-4 gives the whole variable domain NAGVMQNPRHLVRRRGQEARLRCSPMKGHSHVYWYRQLPEEGLKFMVYLQKENIIDESGMPKERFSAEFPKEGPSILRIQQVVRGDSAAYFCASSPAGANEKLFFGSGTQLSVL.